This passage covers 17 T cell receptor beta chains from one sample sequenced in a study of T cells in tuberculosis. Specified time point: new active TB diagnosis, blood taken before or within 7 days of starting treatment. Assay used: immunoSEQ multiplex PCR; TCRdb lists only in-frame clones, some missing. Counted here are around 30,000 clones, just over 90% occurring once; the ten biggest clones make up 6.8%. Sequencing was performed on PBMCs, taken at tuberculosis diagnosis. The source is an adult with tuberculosis.

CDR3 sequence reads: CASSFGLVDEQYF. CDR3 coding DNA: TGTGCCAGCAGTTTCGGACTAGTCGACGAGCAGTACTTC. The chain joins TRBV28 to TRBJ2-7, with 7 bases aligning to TRBD2. V shed 3 bases and J 5 bases; nucleotides not matched to a gene: 4. CDR1 and CDR2 from the germline V gene are MDHEN and SYDVKM. This CDR3 comprises 13 residues.

The chain recombines TRBV30 with TRBJ1-2; 7 bases fit TRBD1. Germline-derived CDR1 and CDR2 are GTSNPN and SVGIG (reference sequence). The V gene end was trimmed by 3 bases and the J gene end by 7 bases; junction bases not matched to a gene: 8. There are 13 residues in the CDR3. CDR3 DNA sequence: TGTGCCTGGAGCGCCTCAGGGGGTGGTGGCTACACCTTC. Translated, it gives CAWSASGGGGYTF.

The chain employs TRBV4-1 and TRBJ2-1; 7 bases agree with TRBD2. CDR3 length equals 17 residues. V lost 3 bases to trimming and J lost 0 bases; unmatched junction nucleotides: 8. Germline values: CDR1 MGHRA, CDR2 YSYEKL. The CDR3 loop is CASSHPERGSSYNEQFF. The CDR3 DNA reads as TGCGCCAGCAGCCATCCCGAGCGGGGTAGCTCCTACAATGAGCAGTTCTTC.

The chain carries TRBV12-5 and TRBJ1-5; unclear D gene. CDR1 is LGHNT and CDR2 is FRNRAP in the germline V gene. Trimming took off 6 bases at V and 3 bases at J, with 15 bases between the two ends. The CDR3 runs 15 residues. For the CDR3, the DNA is TGTGCTAGTGGCGAATTTACGCGGTCCAATCAGCCCCAGCATTTT. It is translated as CASGEFTRSNQPQHF.

Comments on this clone: A read error may account for a junction end that differs from germline. The rearrangement uses TRBV7-2 and TRBJ1-2; D possibly corresponds to TRBD1 (5 bases). This CDR3 is 15 amino acids long. CDR1 is SGHTA and CDR2 is FQGNSA in the germline V gene. CDR3 in DNA: TGTGCCAGCAGTTTAGAGGGGCAATCTAACTATGGCTACACCTTC. Residues: CASSLEGQSNYGYTF.

The rearrangement links TRBV19 to TRBJ1-1; 8 bases fit TRBD1. Germline lookup yields CDR1 LNHDA and CDR2 SQIVND (reference sequence). Trimming removed 7 bases from V and 5 bases from J; junction bases left unmatched: 15. The CDR3 is 16 residues long. The chain's CDR3 is CASTILTGGLRTEAFF. Written as DNA, the CDR3 is TGTGCCAGTACCATCCTCACAGGGGGTTTAAGGACTGAAGCTTTCTTT.

The chain joins TRBV15 to TRBJ2-5; perhaps TRBD1 as D (5 bases). V was cut by 0 bases and J by 1 base, with 9 bases left in between. CDR3 size: 15 residues. CDR1 and CDR2 (germline): LNHNV, YYDKDF (reference sequence). The CDR3 bases are TGTGCCACCAGCAGAGATCTACAGGTCCAAGAGACCCAGTACTTC. Its protein is CATSRDLQVQETQYF. The variable domain in full, with the rest retrieved from reference TRBV15 and TRBJ2-5, is DAMVIQNPRYQVTQFGKPVTLSCSQTLNHNVMYWYQQKSSQAPKLLFHYYDKDFNNEADTPDNFQSRRPNTSFCFLDIRSPGLGDTAMYLCATSRDLQVQETQYFGPGTRLLVL.

This chain links TRBV19 with TRBJ2-1; maybe TRBD2 (5 bases). Trimming cost V 6 bases and J 10 bases, with 22 bases left between them. Germline V CDR1 and CDR2: LNHDA, SQIVND (reference sequence). CDR3 length: 15 amino acids. The CDR3 DNA is TGTGCCAGTAGCCTCCGGGGTGTCCGACTTTGGGAGCAGTTCTTC. It specifies CASSLRGVRLWEQFF.

The chain uses TRBV18 and TRBJ1-1; a possible D gene is TRBD1 (5 bases). The germline gives CDR1 KGHSH, CDR2 LQKENI. CDR3 length: 13 amino acids. The V end was cut by 6 bases, the J end by 1 base, with 9 bases between. The CDR3 spells CASSQTGNTEAFF. CDR3 coding DNA: TGTGCCAGCTCCCAAACAGGGAACACTGAAGCTTTCTTT.

The rearrangement uses TRBV6-1 and TRBJ2-7, with a weak D call TRBD2 (5 bases). Germline loops: CDR1 MNHNS, CDR2 SASEGT. The V end lost 7 bases, the J end lost 7 bases, and 8 bases lay between the germline ends. The CDR3 consists of 10 residues. Here the CDR3 reads CASNSGEQYF. CDR3 nucleotide sequence: TGTGCCAGCAATTCGGGGGAGCAGTACTTC.

V and J are TRBV9 and TRBJ2-1; D is perhaps TRBD1 (6 bases). The CDR3 has 16 amino acids. Deletions cut 3 bases from V and 0 bases from J, with 13 bases between. The germline CDR1 and CDR2 sequences are SGDLS and YYNGEE. The DNA for the CDR3 is TGTGCCAGCAGCGATTCCGGGACACCCTCCTACAATGAGCAGTTCTTC. It yields the protein CASSDSGTPSYNEQFF.

This chain links TRBV4-2 with TRBJ1-3; D perhaps matches TRBD1 (6 bases). This CDR3 is built from 15 residues. Germline CDR1 LGHNA, CDR2 YNFKEQ. Deletions cut 3 bases from V and 0 bases from J, with 9 bases between. CDR3 loop: CASSQLQGSGNTIYF. For the CDR3, the DNA is TGTGCCAGCAGCCAGCTACAGGGCTCTGGAAACACCATATATTTT.

This clone was detected only a few times. The chain combines TRBV7-2 with TRBJ2-2, with D unclear. The CDR3 has 14 amino acids. With 4 bases removed from V and 8 bases from J, the gap between germline ends came to 14 bases. The germline V gene encodes CDR1 SGHTA and CDR2 FQGNSA. CDR3 region: CASSSTPARGELFF. In DNA form, the CDR3 reads TGTGCCAGCAGCTCGACCCCCGCGAGGGGGGAGCTGTTTTTT.

V usage is TRBV5-6 and J usage is TRBJ2-3; possible D gene TRBD1, 5 bases. The CDR3 has 14 amino acids. V was clipped by 0 bases and J by 2 bases, with 7 bases between them. Germline V gene sequence: CDR1 SGHDT, CDR2 YYEEEE. The CDR3 protein is CASSLGGYTDTQYF. The CDR3 DNA follows: TGTGCCAGCAGCTTGGGGGGCTACACAGATACGCAGTATTTT.

This rearrangement joins TRBV18 to TRBJ2-7; no firm D call. In germline, CDR1 is KGHSH, CDR2 LQKENI. Trimming took off 3 bases at V and 0 bases at J, with 12 bases between the two ends. This CDR3 region has 15 residues. CDR3 residues: CASSPLPESSYEQYF. In DNA form, the CDR3 reads TGTGCCAGCTCACCTTTACCCGAGAGCTCCTACGAGCAGTACTTC.

The V and J genes are TRBV10-2 and TRBJ2-2; D ambiguous. CDR3 length: 11 residues. Germline loops: CDR1 WSHSY, CDR2 SAAADI. V shed 8 bases and J shed 6 bases, with 7 bases lying between them. CDR3 protein: CASSNAGELFF. The CDR3 coding sequence is TGCGCCAGCTCTAACGCCGGGGAGCTGTTTTTT.

The chain has TRBV6-4 and TRBJ1-4; TRBD1 matches 7 bases. The CDR3 is made up of 16 amino acids. Germline trimming cut 5 bases from V and 5 bases from J; bases unmatched to any gene: 11. Germline V gene lookup returns CDR1 MRHNA and CDR2 SNTAGT. CDR3 nucleotide sequence: TGTGCCAGCAGTTCCTCCCCTAGGGGGCTAAATGAAAAACTGTTTTTT. Protein: CASSSSPRGLNEKLFF.